A selection of T cell receptor beta chains follows, all from one sample in a study of T-cell memory formation after mild COVID-19. TCRdb reprocessed the 5' RACE reads via MiXCR and lists one record per CDR3 protein. The table records under 650,000 distinct CDR3 sequences, approximately 19% of them present only once. Sequenced: PBMCs or a T cell subset sorted from them (not recorded which). The source is an adult woman who had mild COVID-19 (a few samples of this study predate the infection). Cell type and time point are not known. The CDR3 runs from the conserved cysteine through the conserved F or W. D genes are given only for firm matches. Size is stated for part of the rows, as once, few or many counts, or as a class when the clone is expanded.

j_gene,abundance,v_gene,d_gene,CDR3nt,CDR3aa
TRBJ2-3,many,TRBV29-1,TRBD1,TGCAGCGTCCATCAGAAGGGGGCGAAAGATACGCAGTATTTT,CSVHQKGAKDTQYF
TRBJ2-3,NA,TRBV5-1,TRBD2,TGCGCCAGCAGCCTGACTAGCGGGGGTGTGGCAGATACGCAGTATTTT,CASSLTSGGVADTQYF
TRBJ1-4,NA,TRBV4-1,NA,TGCGCCAGCAGCCAAGATATCAGGGGCCCGTGGGGAAAACTGTTTTTT,CASSQDIRGPWGKLFF
TRBJ2-4,many,TRBV20-1,TRBD1,TGCAGTGCTAGACCGACAGGGTCGGGCAAAAACATTCAGTACTTC,CSARPTGSGKNIQYF
TRBJ1-4,few,TRBV5-1,NA,TGCGCCAGCAGCTTGGGGGTGGTGACCGCGAATGAAAAACTGTTTTTT,CASSLGVVTANEKLFF
TRBJ1-1,NA,TRBV7-2,NA,TGTGCCAGCTCTCAGGGCCTAAGGGGCACTGAAGCTTTCTTT,CASSQGLRGTEAFF
TRBJ2-3,NA,TRBV7-9,NA,TGTGCCAGCAGCTTAGGGGATAGCGAGTACACAGATACGCAGTATTTT,CASSLGDSEYTDTQYF
TRBJ2-1,few,TRBV6-1,NA,TGTGCCAGCAGTCCGACTAGACGGAGCAATGAGCAGTTCTTC,CASSPTRRSNEQFF
TRBJ2-3,many,TRBV12-3/TRBV12-4,TRBD2,TGTGCCAGCAGTTTCGAGCGGGGGCTTACAGATACGCAGTATTTT,CASSFERGLTDTQYF
TRBJ1-6,NA,TRBV4-1,NA,TGCGCCAGCAGCCCCCAAGCGGGTCAGGGGAATTCACCCCTCCACTTT,CASSPQAGQGNSPLHF
TRBJ1-5,once,TRBV12-3/TRBV12-4,TRBD1,TGTGCCAGCACCCAAACAGGGGGTGGGGGTCAGCCCCAGCATTTT,CASTQTGGGGQPQHF
TRBJ1-1,NA,TRBV10-3,NA,TGTGCCATCAGTATACGGGGGGCGAACACTGAAGCTTTCTTT,CAISIRGANTEAFF
TRBJ1-1,NA,TRBV12-3/TRBV12-4,NA,TGTGCCAGCAGTTTCGGACCGGGAGCTTTCTTT,CASSFGPGAFF
TRBJ2-3,few,TRBV7-8,TRBD2,TGTGCCAGCAGCTTGGGATGGCTAGCGGGCAACACAGATACGCAGTATTTT,CASSLGWLAGNTDTQYF
TRBJ2-2,few,TRBV4-3,NA,TGCGCCAGCAGCCAAGATCGACAGCCGACCGGGGAGCTGTTTTTT,CASSQDRQPTGELFF
TRBJ2-7,few,TRBV27,NA,TGTGCCAGCAGTGAACTCTTGGGCCTCTCCTACGAGCAGTACTTC,CASSELLGLSYEQYF
TRBJ1-4,NA,TRBV24-1,NA,TGTGCCACCAGTGATGGGGCAGGGGCGTTTAATGAAAAACTGTTTTTT,CATSDGAGAFNEKLFF
TRBJ2-3,NA,TRBV6-5,NA,TGTGCCAGCAGTTCACCCGGCCGGGTTGATACGCAGTATTTT,CASSSPGRVDTQYF
TRBJ1-1,NA,TRBV12-3/TRBV12-4,NA,TGTGCCAGCAGTTTACTTGTCAGGGGGAACACTGAAGCTTTCTTT,CASSLLVRGNTEAFF
TRBJ2-7,NA,TRBV5-1,NA,TGCGCCAGCAAGGAAGGGTCCAGTACCTACGAGCAGTACTTC,CASKEGSSTYEQYF
TRBJ2-2,many,TRBV12-3/TRBV12-4,NA,TGTGCCAGCAGTAGAATGGGGACGTTTGTCCCCGGGGAGCTGTTTTTT,CASSRMGTFVPGELFF
TRBJ1-1,NA,TRBV5-6,NA,TGTGCCAGCAGCTTAAGCATCACTGAAGCTTTCTTT,CASSLSITEAFF
TRBJ1-2,NA,TRBV29-1,NA,TGCAGCGTTCCCAGGGTCTATGGCTACACCTTC,CSVPRVYGYTF
TRBJ1-3,few,TRBV12-3/TRBV12-4,NA,TGTGCCAGCAGTTTTCCGTCGGGCTCTGGAAACACCATATATTTT,CASSFPSGSGNTIYF
TRBJ2-2,many,TRBV12-3/TRBV12-4,NA,TGTGCCAGCAGATTAGACGGGGCCGGGGAGCTGTTTTTT,CASRLDGAGELFF
TRBJ2-3,few,TRBV27,NA,TGTGCCAGCAGTTTAACTAGGGGAAACTCTAACACAGATACGCAGTATTTT,CASSLTRGNSNTDTQYF
TRBJ2-1,NA,TRBV5-1,TRBD1,TGCGCCAGCAGCCAGGGGACAGTTGGCAATGAGCAGTTCTTC,CASSQGTVGNEQFF
TRBJ2-1,few,TRBV5-1,TRBD2,TGCGCCAGCAGCGTGCGGGAGGGCTACAATGAGCAGTTCTTC,CASSVREGYNEQFF
TRBJ2-1,few,TRBV14,NA,TGTGCCAGCAGCCGAGCCGGGTCAGGGTCCTACAATGAGCAGTTCTTC,CASSRAGSGSYNEQFF
TRBJ2-5,few,TRBV11-3,TRBD2,TGTGCCAGCAGCTTTCTAGCGGACCCGGGGGAGACCCAGTACTTC,CASSFLADPGETQYF
TRBJ2-7,few,TRBV12-3/TRBV12-4,NA,TGTGCCAGCACCTCGCACGGCGGTACCTACGAGCAGTACTTC,CASTSHGGTYEQYF
TRBJ2-1,few,TRBV5-1,NA,TGCGCCAGCACCATTGAGACGTACACGTACAATGAGCAGTTCTTC,CASTIETYTYNEQFF
TRBJ2-4,few,TRBV20-1,NA,TGCAGTGCTCGGGCCTCAAACATTCAGTACTTC,CSARASNIQYF
TRBJ2-7,NA,TRBV18,NA,TGTGCCAGCTCACCCGTACTGGCTTACGAGCAGTACTTC,CASSPVLAYEQYF
TRBJ2-1,NA,TRBV5-5,TRBD2,TGTGCCAGCAGCTTGGTGGCTAGCGGGAGTGCTTATGAGCAGTTCTTC,CASSLVASGSAYEQFF
TRBJ2-3,NA,TRBV4-2,TRBD2,TGTGCCAGCAGCCTGGGACTAGCGGACCGATCGGGCACAGATACGCAGTATTTT,CASSLGLADRSGTDTQYF
TRBJ1-6,NA,TRBV27,NA,TGTGCCAGCAGTCGATTGGGACGGGATAATTCACCCCTCCACTTT,CASSRLGRDNSPLHF
TRBJ2-2,few,TRBV6-2/TRBV6-3,NA,TGTGCCAGCAGACCCTCTAGAACCGGGGAGCTGTTTTTT,CASRPSRTGELFF
TRBJ2-2,few,TRBV4-3,TRBD2,TGCGCCAGCAGCCAAGACGCGAGCGGGAGCGGGGAGCTGTTTTTT,CASSQDASGSGELFF
TRBJ2-1,NA,TRBV7-2,NA,TGTGCCAGCAGCCCCCAAAGGAGGGTCAGTGGTGAGCAGTTCTTC,CASSPQRRVSGEQFF
TRBJ1-2,NA,TRBV7-9,NA,TGTGCCAGCAGCTACCGGAATGGCTACACCTTC,CASSYRNGYTF
TRBJ1-2,NA,TRBV11-2,NA,TGTGCCAGCAGCTTAGGAGCGGTGAACTATGGCTACACCTTC,CASSLGAVNYGYTF
TRBJ2-7,NA,TRBV7-8,TRBD2,TGTGCCAGCGATCCCGGGGGGTTAGGCGACGAGCAGTACTTC,CASDPGGLGDEQYF
TRBJ1-2,few,TRBV12-3/TRBV12-4,TRBD1,TGTGCCAGCAGTTTTACAGGGGCCGCGGGCTATGGCTACACCTTC,CASSFTGAAGYGYTF